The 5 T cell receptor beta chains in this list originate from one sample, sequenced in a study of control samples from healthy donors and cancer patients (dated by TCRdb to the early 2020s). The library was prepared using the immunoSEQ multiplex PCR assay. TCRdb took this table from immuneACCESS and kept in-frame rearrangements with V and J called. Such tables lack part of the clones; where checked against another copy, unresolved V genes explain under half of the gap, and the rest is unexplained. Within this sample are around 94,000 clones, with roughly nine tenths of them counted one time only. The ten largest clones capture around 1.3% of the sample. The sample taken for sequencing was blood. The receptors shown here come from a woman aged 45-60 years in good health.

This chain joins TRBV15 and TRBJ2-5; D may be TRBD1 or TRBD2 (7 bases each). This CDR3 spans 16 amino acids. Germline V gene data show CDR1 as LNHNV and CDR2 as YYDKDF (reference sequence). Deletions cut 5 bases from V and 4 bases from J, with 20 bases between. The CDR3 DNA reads TGTGCCACCAGCGGACTGGGGGGAGGGGGCGGAGAGACCCAGTACTTC. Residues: CATSGLGGGGGETQYF.

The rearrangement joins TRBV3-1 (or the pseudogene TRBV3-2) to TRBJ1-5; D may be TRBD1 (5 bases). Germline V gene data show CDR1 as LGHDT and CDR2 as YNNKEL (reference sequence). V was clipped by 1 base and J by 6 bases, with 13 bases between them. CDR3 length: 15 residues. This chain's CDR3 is CASSQARGVGQPQHF. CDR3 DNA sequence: TGTGCCAGCAGCCAAGCACGGGGGGTCGGTCAGCCCCAGCATTTT.

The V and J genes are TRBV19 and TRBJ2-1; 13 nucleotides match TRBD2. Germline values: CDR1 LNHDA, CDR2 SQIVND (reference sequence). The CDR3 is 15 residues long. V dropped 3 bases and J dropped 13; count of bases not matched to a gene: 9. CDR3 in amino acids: CASSIQLAGGPSQFF. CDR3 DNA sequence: TGTGCCAGTAGTATTCAACTAGCGGGAGGGCCGAGTCAGTTCTTC.

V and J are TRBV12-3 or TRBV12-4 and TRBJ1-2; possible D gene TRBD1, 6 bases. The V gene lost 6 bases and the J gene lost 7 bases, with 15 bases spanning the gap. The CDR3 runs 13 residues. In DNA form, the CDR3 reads TGTGCCAGCAGGCTACAGGGTACGTTTGGCTACACCTTC. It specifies CASRLQGTFGYTF.

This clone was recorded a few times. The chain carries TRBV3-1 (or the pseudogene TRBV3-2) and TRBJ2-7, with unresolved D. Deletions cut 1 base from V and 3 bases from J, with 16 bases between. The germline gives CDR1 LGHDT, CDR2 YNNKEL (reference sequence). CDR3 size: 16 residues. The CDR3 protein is CASSQGADLSVYEQYF. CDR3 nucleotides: TGTGCCAGCAGCCAAGGGGCGGACCTCTCGGTCTACGAGCAGTACTTC.